What follows are 19 T cell receptor beta chains derived from one specimen sequenced in a study of blood T cell repertoires in COVID-19. Only in-frame clones appear in the TCRdb table, and some are missing; sequencing was by immunoSEQ multiplex PCR. The data hold 9,500 to 10,000 clones, with around 78% observed a single time. Source material: peripheral blood. These receptor sequences come from a human donor in a cohort sampled during active COVID-19.

The chain recombines TRBV9 with TRBJ1-6; possible D gene TRBD1, 6 bases. V was cut by 4 bases and J by 11 bases, with 16 bases left in between. The CDR3 extends over 14 amino acids. Germline assignment: CDR1 SGDLS and CDR2 YYNGEE. The CDR3 here is CASSTQQQGPPLHF. Written as DNA, the CDR3 is TGTGCCAGCAGCACACAACAACAGGGACCACCCCTCCACTTT.

The chain combines TRBV5-1 with TRBJ1-1; 9 bases match TRBD1. Germline CDR1 and CDR2: SGHRS and YFSETQ. CDR3 length equals 15 residues. V lost 4 bases, J lost 1 base, and 5 bases stayed unmatched. CDR3 region: CASSPGQGWNTEAFF. Here the CDR3 DNA reads TGCGCCAGCAGCCCCGGACAGGGGTGGAACACTGAAGCTTTCTTT.

The CDR3 protein is CASSVLGGAESPLHF. CDR3 in DNA: TGTGCCAGCAGTGTTTTAGGGGGCGCGGAATCACCCCTCCACTTT. The chain employs TRBV27 and TRBJ1-6; 7 bases match TRBD1. This CDR3 comprises 15 residues. Germline-derived CDR1 and CDR2 are MNHEY and SMNVEV (reference sequence). The V segment lost 5 bases and the J segment 10 bases; nucleotides outside the gene matches: 11.

The chain is built from TRBV7-2 and TRBJ2-3; weak D call: TRBD1 (6 bases). Germline assignment: CDR1 SGHTA and CDR2 FQGNSA. This CDR3 region has 13 residues. The V and J ends lost 3 bases and 7 bases respectively, with 11 bases between them. CDR3 residues: CASSLARGNTQYF. CDR3 DNA: TGTGCCAGCAGCTTGGCTAGGGGGAATACGCAGTATTTT.

The chain links TRBV7-2 to TRBJ2-7; the D gene is possibly TRBD1 (6 bases). CDR3 length: 19 amino acids. CDR1 and CDR2 (germline): SGHTA, FQGNSA. Trimming cost V 1 base and J 2 bases, with 24 bases left between them. In nucleotides, the CDR3 is TGTGCCAGCAGCTTAGGTTATGGGTCAGGGGCACGCGAAGCCTACGAGCAGTACTTC. This encodes CASSLGYGSGAREAYEQYF.

The rearrangement joins TRBV7-9 to TRBJ1-5; D perhaps matches TRBD1 (5 bases). CDR3 length equals 17 residues. From germline, CDR1 is SEHNR and CDR2 FQNEAQ (reference sequence). With 0 bases removed from V and 1 base from J, the gap between germline ends came to 13 bases. CDR3 coding DNA: TGTGCCAGCAGCTTAGCGGGGGGGTTAGGGAGCAATCAGCCCCAGCATTTT. This codes for CASSLAGGLGSNQPQHF.

In its sample, this clone was seen once. V is TRBV29-1 and J is TRBJ1-5; 9 bases agree with TRBD1. V was clipped by 4 bases and J by 4 bases; unmatched bases: 5. Per germline, CDR1 SQVTM and CDR2 ANQGSEA. The CDR3 totals 14 residues. The CDR3 loop reads CSVGSGTGNQPQHF. CDR3 coding DNA: TGCAGCGTTGGGTCTGGGACAGGGAATCAGCCCCAGCATTTT. Looking up the rest from reference TRBV29-1 and TRBJ1-5 gives the full variable domain: SAVISQKPSRDICQRGTSLTIQCQVDSQVTMMFWYRQQPGQSLTLIATANQGSEATYESGFVIDKFPISRPNLTFSTLTVSNMSPEDSSIYLCSVGSGTGNQPQHFGDGTRLSIL.

The rearrangement links TRBV3-1 (or the pseudogene TRBV3-2) to TRBJ2-7; D is unresolved. The CDR3 consists of 12 residues. Germline CDR1 is LGHDT and CDR2 is YNNKEL (reference sequence). The ends were cut back, 0 bases at V and 6 bases at J, with 6 bases in the middle. In DNA, the CDR3 is TGTGCCAGCAGCCAAGATAGTCGCGAGCAGTACTTC. Amino acid sequence: CASSQDSREQYF.

This chain links TRBV29-1 with TRBJ2-1; tentative D call: TRBD1 (5 bases). Trimming left V 3 bases short and J 9 bases short, with 9 bases between. CDR1 and CDR2 (germline): SQVTM, ANQGSEA. This CDR3 is 11 amino acids long. This CDR3 reads CSVDRAVEQFF. The CDR3, as DNA: TGCAGCGTTGACAGGGCGGTTGAGCAGTTCTTC.

The chain carries TRBV6-1 and TRBJ2-5; 11 bases map to TRBD2. Trimming cost V 1 base and J 0 bases; bases outside gene matches: 4. Germline-derived CDR1 and CDR2 are MNHNS and SASEGT. This CDR3 has 17 amino acids. CDR3 DNA: TGTGCCAGCAGTGAAGAGCTAGCGGGGGGAAACCAAGAGACCCAGTACTTC. It specifies CASSEELAGGNQETQYF.

This clone was seen a few times. The rearrangement uses TRBV6-5 and TRBJ1-4; 7 bases fit TRBD1. The length of the CDR3 is 14 residues. The J segment lost 7 bases and the V segment lost 8 bases, leaving 10 bases of the junction unmatched. Germline loops: CDR1 MNHEY, CDR2 SVGAGI. CDR3 DNA sequence: TGTGCCAGCTACCCAGGGGGAGGCGTTGAAAAACTGTTTTTT. Encoded protein: CASYPGGGVEKLFF.

V usage is TRBV23-1 and J usage is TRBJ2-7; the match to TRBD1 covers 9 bases. TRBV23-1 is noted as an ORF with a role that remains uncertain. The CDR3 is 14 amino acids. J was trimmed by 5 bases and V by 5 bases; bases with no gene match: 7. The CDR3 reads CASSSGQGADEQYF. CDR3 nucleotide sequence: TGCGCCAGCAGTTCGGGACAGGGTGCCGACGAGCAGTACTTC.

This clone was recorded only once. V usage is TRBV6-6 and J usage is TRBJ2-5; D is uncertain. The CDR3 consists of 11 residues. Trimming took off 6 bases at V and 6 bases at J, with 8 bases between the two ends. The germline gives CDR1 MNHNY, CDR2 SVGAGI (reference sequence). The CDR3 nucleotides are TGTGCCAGCAGGGCCCGCCAGACCCAGTACTTC. Protein: CASRARQTQYF.

The chain uses TRBV28 and TRBJ2-7, with TRBD1 matching over 8 bases. From germline, CDR1 is MDHEN and CDR2 SYDVKM. The CDR3 is 14 amino acids. The J segment lost 5 bases and the V segment lost 3 bases, leaving 6 bases of the junction unmatched. The CDR3 spells CASSFLSGGHEQYF. The CDR3 DNA reads as TGTGCCAGCAGTTTTTTATCAGGGGGCCACGAGCAGTACTTC.

This chain joins TRBV4-2 and TRBJ2-7; TRBD1 matches 8 bases. V lost 1 base and J lost 4; bases outside the gene matches: 9. From germline, CDR1 is LGHNA and CDR2 YNFKEQ. CDR3 length: 16 amino acids. The CDR3 DNA is TGTGCCAGCAGCCAAGGAGTGGAGACAGGGGTATACGAGCAGTACTTC. Amino acids: CASSQGVETGVYEQYF.

The CDR3 DNA follows: TGTGCCAGCAGCTTAATCAGCTCTGGAAACACCATATATTTT. Translated: CASSLISSGNTIYF. This chain connects TRBV7-8 to TRBJ1-3; unclear D gene. Germline-derived CDR1 and CDR2 are SGHVS and FQNEAQ. V dropped 2 bases and J dropped 0 bases, with 5 bases sitting between them. The CDR3 consists of 14 residues.

This clone was recorded only once. The chain recombines TRBV19 with TRBJ1-1, with TRBD1 matching over 7 bases. This CDR3 is 17 amino acids long. CDR1 and CDR2 (germline): LNHDA, SQIVND (reference sequence). V lost 3 bases to trimming and J lost 1 base; unmatched junction nucleotides: 11. The CDR3 nucleotides read TGTGCCAGTAGTATTGGGACAGCGTATAAGTCGAACACTGAAGCTTTCTTT. Amino acid sequence: CASSIGTAYKSNTEAFF.

This chain joins TRBV11-2 and TRBJ2-7; 8 positions match TRBD2. Losses at the gene ends were 5 bases for V and 7 bases for J; bases not matched to a gene: 10. CDR3 size: 14 residues. Germline CDR1 is SGHAT and CDR2 is FQNNGV. The DNA of the CDR3 is TGTGCCAGCAGCACGGACGGGGGGGTGGGTGAGCAGTACTTC. Amino acids: CASSTDGGVGEQYF. Supplemented by reference TRBV11-2 and TRBJ2-7, the full variable domain reads EAGVAQSPRYKIIEKRQSVAFWCNPISGHATLYWYQQILGQGPKLLIQFQNNGVVDDSQLPKDRFSAERLKGVDSTLKIQPAKLEDSAVYLCASSTDGGVGEQYFGPGTRLTVT.

J is TRBJ1-3 and V is TRBV9; D is uncertain. The V gene lost 4 bases and the J gene lost 4 bases, with 3 bases spanning the gap. The CDR3 runs 11 residues. Germline loops: CDR1 SGDLS, CDR2 YYNGEE. The CDR3 here is CASSLGNTIYF. The CDR3 nucleotides are TGTGCCAGCAGCCTCGGAAACACCATATATTTT.